The source of this TCR beta chain is a study of cytomegalovirus exposure and HLA in healthy donors (dated 2017 in TCRdb). Regarding the research as a whole: According to an earlier analysis of a few hundred of the donors, some 180 million T cells yielded approximately 120 million unique TCR beta sequences and about 280 Gb of sequence data. An early release that covered roughly 600 HLA-typed donors contained about 290 gigabases of sequencing data and approximately 85 million unique TCR sequences. The genetic ancestry cluster associated with self-reported Caucasian donors included approximately 85% of the 398 genotyped donors. The aim of the study was to test whether cataloging public T cell receptors could identify signatures of past pathogen exposure. The T cell repertoires of under 700 subjects were profiled by immunosequencing and related to cytomegalovirus serostatus. Besides the first cohort of 500 to 700 subjects, a separate validation cohort made up of over a hundred different subjects was used. High-throughput TCR immunosequencing, statistical association of individual TCRs with disease status, and machine learning were combined to predict cytomegalovirus infection status. A later analysis re-examined previously published TCR beta repertoires from more than 600 donors and added high-resolution HLA genotyping to investigate patterns of TCR occurrence. Rather than using new phenotypic data, the later analysis identified candidate immune exposures from TCR beta sequences and from how often those sequences occurred across donors. In an earlier analysis of roughly 580 of the donors, high-throughput TCR beta sequencing was used to judge whether each TCR beta V gene segment behaved as functional or pseudogenic. Alongside the repertoire data, information on donor age, sex, ethnicity and CMV serostatus was compiled. Genome-wide SNP genotypes for about three fifths of the roughly 670 donors were used in a later genetic analysis, which treated that subset as a discovery cohort. All discovery cohort repertoires had been generated using a single sequencing platform. HLA typing included class I and class II loci at four-digit resolution. The number of donors typed differed by locus, with 629-630 for A, B, C, DRB1 and DQB1, around 500 for DQA1, 600 to 610 for DPA1, and 450 to 480 for DPB1. Four or five DR-DQ haplotypes were handled as single units for association and clustering because linkage in the cohort was strong. Across 300 to 400 genotyped donors of the cohort, an average of approximately 240,000 unique TCR beta nucleotide sequences per donor were sequenced, and roughly 18% of those sequences were non-productive.

Beyond this particular receptor, the publication reports: Because some donors lacked HLA typing at each locus, the association tests relied only on the typed subset. The sequencing pipeline was judged likely to have produced a cluster of highly shared sequence variants as a technical artifact. A further reported finding was that TCR beta sequences accurately predicted the HLA-A and HLA-B alleles for most subjects in the first cohort. In a later analysis, TCR association rates were found to vary across HLA loci, with the most associated TCRs seen for DRB1 alleles and the fewest for HLA-C alleles. In a later analysis, most CMV-associated TCR beta chains were found to appear HLA-restricted, with HLA associations seemingly driven largely by CMV exposure. The study listed 150 to 200 TCR beta chains as associated with cytomegalovirus. The classifier was reported to diagnose cytomegalovirus status with high specificity and sensitivity in both the original and validation cohorts. It was suggested by the authors that the approach could potentially be generalized to other disease states and immunological phenotypes. A later analysis reported that several top co-occurrence clusters appeared linked to parvovirus B19, influenza, CMV and Epstein-Barr virus. In a later analysis, HLA-associated TCR beta chains were found to be more clonally expanded and to have lower generation probabilities than equally common non-associated chains. Most TCR sequences were seen in very few donors, while some public TCRs were found in many individuals. In vitro tests confirmed that a few of the cytomegalovirus-associated TCR beta chains recognize cytomegalovirus antigens. The earlier analysis of 587 of the donors excluded roughly 16 rarely observed V segments, including chromosome 9 orphons, because counts were too low. Roughly uniform sequencing depth across donors was assumed in presence/absence analyses, although this assumption may not hold. An association between a missense DCLRE1C variant and V-gene and J-gene trimming of TCR beta chains was found in a later genetic analysis and replicated in an independent cohort. Compared with the approximately 670-donor mean, donors in an Asian-associated ancestry cluster had fewer N-insertions in productive TCRs, according to a later genetic analysis. At a false discovery rate of 0.05, a later analysis linked 16,951 TCR beta sequences to specific HLA alleles. Strong co-occurrence of HLA alleles, especially DR and DQ, made assigning TCR associations to individual alleles difficult. For the cohort, immune exposure information was limited to CMV serostatus. Only TCR beta chains were sequenced in this cohort, and the absence of alpha or paired-chain data limited detectable features. In an earlier analysis of around 600 of the donors, most TCR beta V segments appeared in productive rearrangements about 87% or about 30% of the time, broadly matching IMGT annotations. Linkage disequilibrium might explain the correlated functional status among segregating V segments, but an unknown experimental factor could not be ruled out.

With respect to this clone: The specificity of this receptor is unknown. Base qualities are missing; no much larger clone stands one base away.

Library method: the immunoSEQ multiplex PCR assay. For the multiplex PCR, a mixture combining 60 forward primers for TCR Vbeta segments and 13 reverse primers for TCR Jbeta segments was used. The CDR3 region of rearranged TCR beta genes was amplified from genomic DNA by a multiplex PCR assay. Amplified TCR beta libraries were sequenced as 87-base-pair reads on the Illumina HiSeq System. Turning to the authors' computational methods: A later analysis tallied some 79 million unique TCR beta chains across the roughly 610 repertoires, and approximately 9.9 million of those chains were shared by two or more donors. Raw reads were error-corrected and collapsed into unique sequences by a nearest-neighbor algorithm in which closely related sequences were merged to remove PCR and sequencing errors. CDR3 sequences were aligned to IMGT reference sequences to assign V, D and J gene segments. For a sequence to be retained, a match of at least six nucleotides was required to both a V gene segment and a J gene segment. Rearrangements were classified as productive when the CDR3 lacked stop codons and remained in frame with V and J, and all other rearrangements were classified as non-productive. Following IMGT convention, CDR3 was defined as the stretch from the second conserved V-encoded cysteine up to the conserved J-encoded phenylalanine. In an earlier analysis of approximately 500 of the donors, sequences lacking an unambiguous match to a single V gene segment were excluded. In an earlier analysis of 587 of the donors, a V segment was called functional when productive rearrangements were above 56.7%, and segregating when the standard deviation between donors exceeded 5%. A statistical classification framework was built for diagnosing cytomegalovirus status from the catalog of TCR beta chain sequences. V and J gene assignment, in a later analysis, came from comparing TCR nucleotide sequences with IMGT/GENE-DB human TR gene sequences. Using the TCRdist pipeline, a later analysis assigned CDR3 sequences along with most-parsimonious VDJ recombination scenarios. In a later analysis, every TCR beta chain was defined by the combination of its CDR3 amino acid sequence and its V-gene family, and reads without a unique V-gene family were dropped. In a later analysis, several hundred highly shared, low-generation-probability nucleotide sequences were removed to address suspected cross-contamination and a sequencing artifact. For each public chain, a later analysis derived a clonal expansion index from normalized ranks of inferred template counts within each repertoire. Generation probabilities in a later analysis came from a VDJ recombination model fitted to out-of-frame rearrangements, and those results were checked against IGoR. A later analysis scored TCR-TCR, TCR-HLA and TCR-CMV co-occurrence with hypergeometric tests, applying a repertoire-size bias correction to TCR pairs. A later analysis estimated false discovery rates by permuting HLA or CMV assignments 20 times. In a later analysis, co-occurring TCRs were grouped using DBSCAN, and TCRdist sequence similarity was added for clustering within HLA-allele-positive subsets. For co-occurrence clustering, repertoires with fewer than 30,000 or more than 120,000 public chains were excluded, along with 4 to 6 repertoires with anomalous nucleotide sharing. In its TCRdb copy, this immuneACCESS table keeps in-frame sequences only and misses some clones. Where compared with another copy, unresolved V genes explain less than half of these, and the others have no known cause. That table furnishes V, J and clone size, whereas the DNA furnished D and trimming. The sample table shows approximately 220,000 clones, and roughly 80% are seen once. 2.5% to 3.5% of the sample comes from the top ten.

The cohort comprised some 730 healthy bone marrow donors. At the time of sampling, all cohort members were nominally healthy, though unrecorded immune exposures were likely present. The donor was CMV seronegative and belonged to the group of 352 seronegative cohort members. Every donor gave a peripheral blood sample, and the peripheral blood mononuclear cells from that sample were used for TCR beta sequencing. The Qiagen DNeasy Blood Extraction Kit was used to extract genomic DNA from the blood cell samples. The sequencing input was PBMCs. This clonotype was obtained from a man aged 25 to 40 in good health and CMV-seronegative.

Here the CDR3 is given as CASSLIDGSINSPLHF. Here is the DNA: TGTGCCAGCAGCTTAATCGACGGGTCTATCAATTCACCCCTCCACTTT. The rearrangement joined TRBV7-8 to TRBJ1-6, with no D gene named confidently. The junction shows trimming of 2 bases on V and 7 bases on J, plus 15 bases between the germline ends. From a lookup of the germline V gene, CDR1 and CDR2 are SGHVS and FQNEAQ. The CDR3 measures 16 amino acids from cysteine to phenylalanine. Kept here is only the CDR3 DNA, which spans 48 bases and is read in frame from base 1.